This TCR beta chain originates from a study of identical twins. Study observations and caveats: Zero-insertion analyses were open to partial confounding by invariant MAIT and iNKT cells. Out-of-frame alpha sequences shared by twins were enriched for low generation probability.

Donors were all healthy Caucasians. Template switching added a universal primer site, and cDNA bore unique molecular identifiers. Each CDR3 protein gets one entry after TCRdb re-called the 5' RACE reads with MiXCR. The table records 1.5 million to 2 million distinct CDR3 sequences, under 35% of them present only once. This clonotype was recorded a few times. The target antigen is unknown. The J segment lost 5 bases and the V segment lost 3 bases, leaving 11 bases of the junction unmatched. Germline-derived CDR1 and CDR2 are LNHDA and SQIVND (reference sequence). The length of the CDR3 is 17 residues. The sequencing input was cord blood. The V call is TRBV19, the J call TRBJ1-5; 9 bases are shared with TRBD1. The TCR sequence derives from a newborn girl in good health. The CDR3 DNA follows: TGTGCCAGTAGTATTTCGCCACTGAGGGACAGGGATCAGCCCCAGCATTTT. Protein product: CASSISPLRDRDQPQHF.